The TCR beta chain described here comes from a study of T-cell reconstitution after alpha-beta-depleted transplantation in children. Findings and limits, study-wide: At one year after transplant, newly produced T cells mostly accounted for T-cell counts and diversity.

During its preparation, the TCRbeta library received unique molecular identifiers. TCRdb ran MiXCR on the PCR reads and lists one entry per CDR3 protein. The sample has about 400,000 distinct CDR3 sequences; roughly 15% are singletons. As regards this clonotype: No antigen is known for it.

CDR1 is ENHRY, CDR2 SYGVKD, per germline. V dropped 4 bases and J dropped 0 bases, with 13 bases sitting between them. This CDR3 has 15 residues. The material sequenced was PBMCs, mostly from graft donor cells, taken 360 days after TCRalphabeta/CD19-depleted stem cell transplant. The chain is built from TRBV10-3 and TRBJ2-7, with D possibly being TRBD1 (6 bases). This TCR came from a boy younger than two who had a stem cell transplant for Wiskott-Aldrich syndrome, so the T cells may come from the graft donor. The CDR3 region is CAISGPTGHSYEQYF. The DNA for the CDR3 is TGTGCCATCAGTGGACCTACGGGACACTCCTACGAGCAGTACTTC.